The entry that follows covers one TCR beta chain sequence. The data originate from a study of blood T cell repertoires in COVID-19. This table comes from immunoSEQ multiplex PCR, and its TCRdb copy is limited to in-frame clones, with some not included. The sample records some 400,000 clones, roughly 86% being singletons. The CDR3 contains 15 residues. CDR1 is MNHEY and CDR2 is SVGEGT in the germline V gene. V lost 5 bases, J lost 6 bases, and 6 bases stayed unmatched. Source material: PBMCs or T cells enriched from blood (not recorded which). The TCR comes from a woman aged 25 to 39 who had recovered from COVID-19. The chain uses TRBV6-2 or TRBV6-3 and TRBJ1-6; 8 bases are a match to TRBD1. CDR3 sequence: CASSRTDRGNSPLHF. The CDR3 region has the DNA TGTGCCAGCAGTCGAACCGACAGGGGTAATTCACCCCTCCACTTT.